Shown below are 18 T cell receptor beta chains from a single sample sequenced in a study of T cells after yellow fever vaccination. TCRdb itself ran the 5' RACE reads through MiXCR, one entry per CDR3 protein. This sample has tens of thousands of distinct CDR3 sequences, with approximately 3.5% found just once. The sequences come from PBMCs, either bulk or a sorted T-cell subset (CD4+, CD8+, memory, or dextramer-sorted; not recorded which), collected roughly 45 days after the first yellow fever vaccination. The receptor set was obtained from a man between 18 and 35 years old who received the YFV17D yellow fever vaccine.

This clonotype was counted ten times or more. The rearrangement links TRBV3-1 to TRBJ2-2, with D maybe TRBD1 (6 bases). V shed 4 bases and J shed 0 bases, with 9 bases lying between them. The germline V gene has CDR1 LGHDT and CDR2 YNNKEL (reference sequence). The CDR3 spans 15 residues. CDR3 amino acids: CASSLGTSNTGELFF. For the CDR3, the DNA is TGTGCCAGCAGCCTCGGGACATCGAACACCGGGGAGCTGTTTTTT.

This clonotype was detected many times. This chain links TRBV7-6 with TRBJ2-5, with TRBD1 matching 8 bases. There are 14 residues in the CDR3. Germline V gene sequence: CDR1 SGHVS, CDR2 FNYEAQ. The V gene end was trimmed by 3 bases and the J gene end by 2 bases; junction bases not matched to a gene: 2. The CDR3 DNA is TGTGCCAGCAGCTTCGGACAGGGTCAAGAGACCCAGTACTTC. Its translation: CASSFGQGQETQYF.

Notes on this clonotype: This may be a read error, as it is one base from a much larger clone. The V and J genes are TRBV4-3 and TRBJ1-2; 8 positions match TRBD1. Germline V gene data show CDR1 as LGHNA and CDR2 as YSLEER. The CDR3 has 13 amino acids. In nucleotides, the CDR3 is TGCGCCAGCGGCCAAGGACAGGGAGAAGGCTACACCTTC. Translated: CASGQGQGEGYTF.

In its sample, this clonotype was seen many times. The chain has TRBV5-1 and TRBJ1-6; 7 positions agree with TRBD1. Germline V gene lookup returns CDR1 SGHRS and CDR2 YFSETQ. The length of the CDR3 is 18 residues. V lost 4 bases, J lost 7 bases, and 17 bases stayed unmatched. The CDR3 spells CASSPGGKGNLWNSPLHF. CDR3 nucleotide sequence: TGCGCCAGCAGCCCAGGGGGTAAAGGAAACCTTTGGAATTCACCCCTCCACTTT.

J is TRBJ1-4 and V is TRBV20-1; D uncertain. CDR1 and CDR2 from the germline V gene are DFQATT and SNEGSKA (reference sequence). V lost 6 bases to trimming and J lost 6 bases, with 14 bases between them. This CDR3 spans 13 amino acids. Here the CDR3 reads CSATYPSDEKLFF. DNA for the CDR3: TGCAGTGCCACGTACCCCTCGGATGAAAAACTGTTTTTT.

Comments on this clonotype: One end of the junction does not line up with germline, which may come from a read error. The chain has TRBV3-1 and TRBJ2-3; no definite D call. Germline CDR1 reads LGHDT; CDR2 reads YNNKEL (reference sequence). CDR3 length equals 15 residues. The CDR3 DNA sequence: TGTGCCTGCAGCAATCAGGCCGCTAGCACAGATACGCAGTATTTT. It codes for CACSNQAASTDTQYF.

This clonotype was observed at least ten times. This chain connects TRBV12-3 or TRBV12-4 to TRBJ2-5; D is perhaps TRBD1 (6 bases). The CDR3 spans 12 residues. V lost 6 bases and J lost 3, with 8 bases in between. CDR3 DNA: TGTGCCAGCAGACGGACAGAAGAGACCCAGTACTTC. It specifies CASRRTEETQYF.

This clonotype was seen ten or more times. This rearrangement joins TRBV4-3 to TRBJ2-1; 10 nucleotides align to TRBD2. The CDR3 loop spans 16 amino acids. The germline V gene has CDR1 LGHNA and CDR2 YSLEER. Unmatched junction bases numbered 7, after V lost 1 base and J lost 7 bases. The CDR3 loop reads CASSQVGSGGLNEQFF. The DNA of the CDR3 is TGCGCCAGCAGCCAAGTAGGTAGCGGGGGGCTTAATGAGCAGTTCTTC.

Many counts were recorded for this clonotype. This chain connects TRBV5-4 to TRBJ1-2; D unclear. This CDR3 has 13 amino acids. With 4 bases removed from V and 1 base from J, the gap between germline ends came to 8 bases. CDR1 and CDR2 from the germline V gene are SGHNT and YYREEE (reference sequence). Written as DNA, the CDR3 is TGTGCCAGCAGCCTCGTGGATAACTATGGCTACACCTTC. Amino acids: CASSLVDNYGYTF.

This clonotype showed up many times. The CDR3 spells CASSLVSSYEQYF. CDR3 nucleotides: TGTGCCAGCAGCTTAGTCAGCTCCTACGAGCAGTACTTC. The chain uses TRBV7-2 and TRBJ2-7; no clear D gene. V lost 1 base and J 0 bases, leaving 4 bases between the germline ends. CDR1 is SGHTA, CDR2 FQGNSA, per germline. This CDR3 region has 13 residues.

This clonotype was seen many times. The DNA for the CDR3 is TGTGCCAGCAGCACCAAGGACAGGGCGGCTGATGAGCAGTTCTTC. Its translation is CASSTKDRAADEQFF. The chain joins TRBV21-1 to TRBJ2-1; the D call in the table, TRBD1, was not verified against the DNA. TRBV21-1 is assigned pseudogene status. The CDR3 covers 15 residues.

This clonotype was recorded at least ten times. DNA for the CDR3: TGTGCCAGCAGCTTAGAGAGGGGGGACAATCAGCCCCAGCATTTT. It translates to CASSLERGDNQPQHF. The chain recombines TRBV11-2 with TRBJ1-5; possibly TRBD1 for D (6 bases). CDR3 length: 15 amino acids. CDR1 and CDR2 (germline): SGHAT, FQNNGV. The V end lost 0 bases, the J end lost 3 bases, and 9 bases lay between the germline ends.

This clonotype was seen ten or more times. The CDR3 sequence is CASSPLFAEQFF. The CDR3 nucleotides read TGTGCCAGCAGCCCACTTTTCGCGGAGCAGTTCTTC. V and J are TRBV7-2 and TRBJ2-1; no clear D gene. The V end was cut by 5 bases, the J end by 10 bases, with 12 bases between. The CDR3 loop spans 12 amino acids. Per the germline V gene, CDR1 is SGHTA and CDR2 is FQGNSA.

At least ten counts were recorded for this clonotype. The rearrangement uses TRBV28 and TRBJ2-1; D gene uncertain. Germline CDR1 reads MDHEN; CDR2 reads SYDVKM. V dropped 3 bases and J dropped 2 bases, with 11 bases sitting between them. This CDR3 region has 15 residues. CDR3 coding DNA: TGTGCCAGCAGTTTTCCAGCAAGAACCTACAATGAGCAGTTCTTC. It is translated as CASSFPARTYNEQFF. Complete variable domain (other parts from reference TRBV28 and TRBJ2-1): DVKVTQSSRYLVKRTGEKVFLECVQDMDHENMFWYRQDPGLGLRLIYFSYDVKMKEKGDIPEGYSVSREKKERFSLILESASTNQTSMYLCASSFPARTYNEQFFGPGTRLTVL.

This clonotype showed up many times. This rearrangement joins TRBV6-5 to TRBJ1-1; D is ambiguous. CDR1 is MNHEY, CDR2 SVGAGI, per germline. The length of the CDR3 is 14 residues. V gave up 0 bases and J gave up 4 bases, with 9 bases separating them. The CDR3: CASSYSGRGTEAFF. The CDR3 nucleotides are TGTGCCAGCAGTTACTCGGGCAGAGGCACTGAAGCTTTCTTT.

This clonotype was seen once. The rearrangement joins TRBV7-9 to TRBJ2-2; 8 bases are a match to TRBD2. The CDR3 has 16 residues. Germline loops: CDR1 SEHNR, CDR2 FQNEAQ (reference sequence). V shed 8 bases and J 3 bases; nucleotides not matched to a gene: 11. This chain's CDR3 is CASGDVSGGDTGELFF. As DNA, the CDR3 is TGTGCCAGCGGGGACGTCTCGGGAGGGGACACCGGGGAGCTGTTTTTT. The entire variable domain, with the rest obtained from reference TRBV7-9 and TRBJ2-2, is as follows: DTGVSQNPRHKITKRGQNVTFRCDPISEHNRLYWYRQTLGQGPEFLTYFQNEAQLEKSRLLSDRFSAERPKGSFSTLEIQRTEQGDSAMYLCASGDVSGGDTGELFFGEGSRLTVL.

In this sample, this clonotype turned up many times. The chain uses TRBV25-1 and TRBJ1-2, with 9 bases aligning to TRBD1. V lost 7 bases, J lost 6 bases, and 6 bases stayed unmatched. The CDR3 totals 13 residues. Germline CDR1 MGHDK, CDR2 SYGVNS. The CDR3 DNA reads TGTGCCAGCACCGGGACAGGGATACATGGCTACACCTTC. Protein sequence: CASTGTGIHGYTF.

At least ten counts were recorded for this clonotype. The CDR3 DNA sequence: TGCGCCAGCAGCTATGGGACAGGGGTTGAAAAACTGTTTTTT. This sequence encodes CASSYGTGVEKLFF. The chain uses TRBV5-1 and TRBJ1-4; 10 bases align to TRBD1. CDR3 length equals 14 residues. Germline lookup yields CDR1 SGHRS and CDR2 YFSETQ. V lost 3 bases, J lost 7 bases, and 3 bases stayed unmatched. Supplemented by reference TRBV5-1 and TRBJ1-4, the full variable domain reads KAGVTQTPRYLIKTRGQQVTLSCSPISGHRSVSWYQQTPGQGLQFLFEYFSETQRNKGNFPGRFSGRQFSNSRSEMNVSTLELGDSALYLCASSYGTGVEKLFFGSGTQLSVL.